This TCR beta chain was recovered during a study of sequential checkpoint blockade in melanoma. At the level of the study: First-line arms were nivolumab then ipilimumab, or the reverse, randomized 1:1.

Losses at the gene ends were 3 bases for V and 2 bases for J; bases not matched to a gene: 29. The germline V gene encodes CDR1 LGHNA and CDR2 YNFKEQ. The CDR3 is 24 residues long. In this sample, this clone turned up a few times. As for treatment: randomized to nivolumab then ipilimumab (arm A) or the reverse (arm B). No patient had prior DNA-damaging chemotherapy. Live CD3+CD8+ CD19− CD56− cells were sorted from PBMCs. Method: immunoSEQ multiplex PCR; TCRdb's copy keeps in-frame clones and lacks some. This table holds 30,000 to 40,000 clones, roughly 90% found once. This clonotype was obtained from a human donor with melanoma. The V and J genes are TRBV4-2 and TRBJ2-3, with TRBD1 identical over 10 bases. The material was CD8+ T cells sorted from blood (inferred from file names), obtained from a patient given nivolumab and ipilimumab in sequence. This CDR3 is CASSHPGTLSDRGRPTTFTDTQYF. The CDR3 nucleotides are TGTGCCAGCAGCCACCCCGGAACCCTTAGCGACAGGGGGCGCCCCACGACCTTCACAGATACGCAGTATTTT.